This T cell receptor (beta chain) was profiled in a study of blood T cell repertoires in COVID-19 (dated by TCRdb to the early 2020s). Turning to the overall study: The collaborator samples originated in the United States, Italy and Spain and spanned the acute and convalescent phases of COVID-19. The prospective study material was composed of cDNA or gDNA derived from T cells, B-cell-depleted T cells, or PBMCs. The dataset comprised deeply sampled blood TCRbeta repertoires from subjects exposed to, actively infected with, or recovered from COVID-19. The repertoires were released in a freely available public database intended as a resource for research on the immune response to SARS-CoV-2. Samples came from the ongoing ImmuneRACE study (first 160 participants) plus 1,254 subjects from 6 global collaborators. Nearly every sample came with metadata listing a de-identified subject ID, COVID-19 status, age in years and sex. Where available, HLA class I and class II types were taken from metadata supplied by the sample provider and were not determined by assay-based typing. The study at large found these results: Clinical and demographic metadata were provided uncurated, with the amount varying by source and participant.

V is clipped by 0 bases and J by 4 bases, and the sequence between their germline boundaries is 3 bases long. The germline V gene (reference sequence) gives CDR1 as DFQATT and CDR2 as SNEGSKA. The CDR3, cysteine through phenylalanine, is 11 amino acids long. Solely the CDR3 DNA is kept, with 33 bases framed from the first base. The immunoSEQ Assay, a bias-controlled multiplex PCR, was used to amplify TCRbeta CDR3 regions from genomic DNA. The study's own analysis went as follows. The number of nucleated cells in each sample was estimated by amplification of reference gene primers within the assay. To quantify the absolute abundance of each unique TCRbeta CDR3 rearrangement, sequence reads were collapsed and filtered. For each sample, productive Simpson clonality was calculated as the square root of Simpson's diversity index across productive rearrangements. TCRdb retrieved this table from immuneACCESS and kept in-frame rearrangements only. Not all clones are present; in checked studies, unresolved V genes account for under half, and no reason is known for the remainder. Clone size and V and J calls were adopted from that table, with D and trimming inferred from the DNA. For this sample there are 98,000 or so clones; roughly 70% appear just once. Jointly, the top ten make up 1.8% of the sample.

Whole blood was collected in K2EDTA tubes by collaborating institutions according to the institutions' own protocols. For TCRbeta analysis, collaborators shipped samples as frozen whole blood, isolated PBMCs, or DNA extracted from either of those sample types. In regard to this clone: Its antigen has not been determined. Base quality data are lacking; no much larger clone is found one base away.

This clonotype was sampled from a woman in her forties with acute or convalescent COVID-19. The rearranged segments are TRBV20-1 and TRBJ2-5, with the D gene not confidently named. The specimen was peripheral blood. The CDR3 has the sequence CSARDRETQYF. At the DNA level, the sequence is TGCAGTGCTAGAGATCGAGAGACCCAGTACTTC.